Shown below are 20 T cell receptor beta chains from a single sample sequenced in a study of preoperative IRX-2 immunotherapy in early breast cancer (dated by TCRdb to between 2019 and 2020). The treatment or condition label on this specimen signifies: preoperative locoregional IRX-2 cytokine immunotherapy. Library preparation employed the immunoSEQ multiplex PCR assay. TCRdb took over this immuneACCESS table, retaining in-frame rearrangements with V and J assigned. Such tables are incomplete; in checked studies, under half of the missing clones stem from an unresolved V gene, and the remainder is unexplained. This sample is represented by about 98,000 clones; 80% to 90% of them were singletons. The top ten hold approximately 2% of the sample. The source material was tumor tissue, sampled after IRX-2 immunotherapy. The receptors come from a human donor with breast cancer.

The chain links TRBV29-1 to TRBJ2-3, with 7 bases identical to TRBD1. The V gene's germline CDR1 is SQVTM and CDR2 ANQGSEA. The V gene end was trimmed by 6 bases and the J gene end by 2 bases; junction bases not matched to a gene: 11. This CDR3 is 15 amino acids long. DNA of the CDR3: TGCAGCGTCGTCCCTCGACAGGGAGACACAGATACGCAGTATTTT. Protein: CSVVPRQGDTDTQYF.

The chain joins TRBV7-1 to TRBJ2-7; D may correspond to TRBD1 or TRBD2 (5 bases each). TRBV7-1 is annotated as an ORF whose role is uncertain. CDR3 length equals 14 residues. V shed 4 bases and J shed 7 bases, with 17 bases lying between them. In nucleotides, the CDR3 is TGTGCCAGCAGCTTAGCCGGGACCGCCGTGGAGCAGTACTTC. Its protein product is CASSLAGTAVEQYF.

The chain joins TRBV30 to TRBJ2-7; 9 bases are shared with TRBD2. V lost 1 base to trimming and J lost 7 bases; unmatched junction nucleotides: 8. From germline, CDR1 is GTSNPN and CDR2 SVGIG (reference sequence). The CDR3 is made up of 14 amino acids. Written as DNA, the CDR3 is TGTGCCTGGAGTGCGGTAGCGGGAGTCGGGGAGCAGTACTTC. Protein: CAWSAVAGVGEQYF.

J is TRBJ1-1 and V is TRBV15; D is possibly TRBD1 (5 bases). This CDR3 has 15 residues. Germline V gene data show CDR1 as LNHNV and CDR2 as YYDKDF (reference sequence). Trimming removed 0 bases at V and 4 bases at J, with 12 bases between. This CDR3 is CATSRDKGKGTEAFF. The CDR3 region has the DNA TGTGCCACCAGCAGAGATAAGGGGAAAGGCACTGAAGCTTTCTTT.

This clone is labeled medium-sized (0.01 to 0.1%). The chain links TRBV11-3 to TRBJ1-1; a weak D match, TRBD1 (6 bases). The CDR3 totals 14 residues. Germline V gene sequence: CDR1 SGHNT, CDR2 YENEEA. The V and J ends lost 3 bases and 0 bases respectively, with 8 bases between them. DNA for the CDR3: TGTGCCAGCAGCTTGGACAGCCTGAACACTGAAGCTTTCTTT. Translation: CASSLDSLNTEAFF.

The chain is built from TRBV28 and TRBJ2-1, with 8 positions matching TRBD1. Germline V gene sequence: CDR1 MDHEN, CDR2 SYDVKM. This CDR3 is built from 15 residues. V was clipped by 3 bases and J by 10 bases; unmatched bases: 11. The CDR3 region is CASSFSGQGRREQFF. The CDR3 DNA reads as TGTGCCAGCAGTTTCTCCGGACAGGGACGGAGAGAGCAGTTCTTC.

The chain joins TRBV5-1 to TRBJ2-3, with 12 bases identical to TRBD2. The trim removed 1 base at V and 5 bases at J, leaving 5 bases unmatched. The CDR3 is 16 residues long. In germline, CDR1 is SGHRS, CDR2 YFSETQ. The CDR3 is CASSLPLAGGIDTQYF. The CDR3 DNA is TGCGCCAGCAGCTTGCCCCTAGCGGGGGGGATAGATACGCAGTATTTT.

V is TRBV6-8 and J is TRBJ1-1; D gene uncertain. Germline lookup yields CDR1 MNHGY and CDR2 SAAAGT. The length of the CDR3 is 15 residues. The ends were cut back, 2 bases at V and 4 bases at J, with 14 bases in the middle. In DNA form, the CDR3 reads TGTGCCAGCAGTTACCCCGCCAGGTCGAGCACTGAAGCTTTCTTT. As protein: CASSYPARSSTEAFF.

The sample holds one count of this clone. The chain is built from TRBV7-1 and TRBJ2-7, with TRBD1 matching over 8 bases. TRBV7-1 is known as an ORF, though its function is uncertain. CDR3 length: 15 residues. The trim removed 4 bases at V and 4 bases at J, leaving 9 bases unmatched. CDR3 nucleotides: TGTGCCAGCAGCTTCCCCGGGACAGGTGGATACGAGCAGTACTTC. As protein: CASSFPGTGGYEQYF.

This chain joins TRBV5-1 and TRBJ1-3, with D perhaps TRBD1 (5 bases). The germline V gene has CDR1 SGHRS and CDR2 YFSETQ. The CDR3 spans 14 residues. Trimming took 2 bases from V and 0 from J, leaving 6 bases between them. The CDR3 DNA reads TGCGCCAGCAGCTTAGACAGCTCTGGAAACACCATATATTTT. Its translation is CASSLDSSGNTIYF.

The chain employs TRBV5-1 and TRBJ1-2; 10 nucleotides align to TRBD1. V lost 3 bases and J lost 7; bases outside the gene matches: 12. This CDR3 spans 16 amino acids. Germline lookup yields CDR1 SGHRS and CDR2 YFSETQ. CDR3 protein: CASSSTPDRGISGYTF. In DNA form, the CDR3 reads TGCGCCAGCAGCTCTACCCCGGACAGGGGGATCTCTGGCTACACCTTC.

V is TRBV23-1 and J is TRBJ2-7; no reliable D call. TRBV23-1 carries the ORF label, with uncertain function. The CDR3 sequence is 13 residues long. The V end was cut by 7 bases, the J end by 0 bases, with 10 bases between. In DNA form, the CDR3 reads TGCGCCAGCAATGAGTTTAGCTCCTACGAGCAGTACTTC. Translating it yields CASNEFSSYEQYF.

The rearrangement uses TRBV19 and TRBJ2-1; D ambiguous. Trimming pared 5 bases from V and 4 bases from J, leaving 6 bases between. CDR1 is LNHDA, CDR2 SQIVND, per germline (reference sequence). The CDR3 is 12 amino acids. CDR3 sequence: CASSVEYNEQFF. The CDR3 DNA reads TGTGCCAGTAGTGTGGAGTACAATGAGCAGTTCTTC.

This rearrangement joins TRBV6-8 to TRBJ1-6; no definite D call. The CDR3 spans 13 residues. The V end lost 6 bases, the J end lost 7 bases, and 10 bases lay between the germline ends. The germline CDR1 and CDR2 sequences are MNHGY and SAAAGT. The CDR3 is CASSVGRNSPLHF. For the CDR3, the DNA is TGTGCCAGCAGCGTCGGCAGGAATTCACCCCTCCACTTT.

The rearrangement joins TRBV23-1 to TRBJ1-3, with D unclear. TRBV23-1 is filed as an ORF, its function uncertain. The CDR3 has 15 residues. Trimming took 0 bases from V and 0 from J, leaving 6 bases between them. CDR3 protein: CASSQSLSSGNTIYF. In DNA form, the CDR3 reads TGCGCCAGCAGTCAATCGCTCAGCTCTGGAAACACCATATATTTT.

V usage is TRBV11-3 and J usage is TRBJ1-4; tentative D call: TRBD1 (5 bases). This CDR3 has 15 amino acids. The germline gives CDR1 SGHNT, CDR2 YENEEA. Trimming pared 5 bases from V and 0 bases from J, leaving 10 bases between. CDR3 nucleotides: TGTGCCAGCAGCGTCACAGGATCAACTAATGAAAAACTGTTTTTT. Its translation is CASSVTGSTNEKLFF.

This CDR3 reads CASKASNSPLHF. CDR3 bases: TGTGCCAGTAAGGCCAGTAATTCACCCCTCCACTTT. The chain is built from TRBV19 and TRBJ1-6; unclear D gene. Per the germline V gene, CDR1 is LNHDA and CDR2 is SQIVND (reference sequence). CDR3 length: 12 amino acids. V lost 7 bases, J lost 6 bases, and 7 bases lay in between. Variable domain in full (rest from reference TRBV19 and TRBJ1-6): DGGITQSPKYLFRKEGQNVTLSCEQNLNHDAMYWYRQDPGQGLRLIYYSQIVNDFQKGDIAEGYSVSREKKESFPLTVTSAQKNPTAFYLCASKASNSPLHFGNGTRLTVT.

This rearrangement joins TRBV6-8 to TRBJ1-3, with a possible D match to TRBD1 (5 bases). V lost 5 bases, J lost 8 bases, and 16 bases lay in between. Germline loops: CDR1 MNHGY, CDR2 SAAAGT. CDR3 length equals 14 residues. This CDR3 reads CASSPRVPVDTIYF. CDR3 in DNA: TGTGCCAGCAGTCCCAGGGTACCCGTGGACACCATATATTTT.

The DNA for the CDR3 is TGTGCCAGCCATTACGGTGACCAGCCCCAGCATTTT. The encoded protein is CASHYGDQPQHF. The V and J genes are TRBV25-1 and TRBJ1-5; D is uncertain. Germline CDR1 is MGHDK and CDR2 is SYGVNS. Trimming removed 8 bases at V and 7 bases at J, with 12 bases between. The CDR3 loop spans 12 amino acids.

The V gene is TRBV30, the J gene TRBJ2-1; the D gene is possibly TRBD2 (5 bases). The germline V gene encodes CDR1 GTSNPN and CDR2 SVGIG (reference sequence). The CDR3 is 15 residues long. The ends were cut back, 1 base at V and 7 bases at J, with 17 bases in the middle. For the CDR3, the DNA is TGTGCCTGGAGTGAGGGCGCGGGCATCTTTAATGAGCAGTTCTTC. Protein sequence: CAWSEGAGIFNEQFF.